These T cell receptor beta chains were read from a single sample in a study of T cell repertoires in cytomegalovirus infection. MiXCR, applied by TCRdb to the reads, yields one record per CDR3 protein. Among about 570,000 distinct CDR3 sequences listed, about 40% were seen once. Antigens for these TCRs are unknown. Sequenced material: cultured PBMCs, taken from culture after CMV antigen stimulation. Receptors were obtained from a human donor in good health (CMV status not recorded). Some clones in this sample may be carry-over from other donors' samples. Each CDR3 is given with its conserved first and last residue. D genes are given only for firm matches. Only some rows state a clone size, as once, few, many or a class for expanded clones.

J	D	size	V	DNA	CDR3
TRBJ1-6	NA	NA	TRBV20-1	TGCAGTGCTAGAGCAGGGTGGAATAATTCACCCCTCCACTTT	CSARAGWNNSPLHF
TRBJ1-1	NA	NA	TRBV4-1	TGCGCCAGCAGCCAAGTCGGGGCGCTTAGGACTGAAGCTTTCTTT	CASSQVGALRTEAFF
TRBJ2-1	TRBD2	NA	TRBV12-3/TRBV12-4	TGTGCCAGCAGTTTAAGACTAGCGCGGTACAATGAGCAGTTCTTC	CASSLRLARYNEQFF
TRBJ1-6	NA	few	TRBV2	TGTGCCAGCAGTGAGGCTTGGGACTATAATTCACCCCTCCACTTT	CASSEAWDYNSPLHF
TRBJ1-4	TRBD1	once	TRBV7-4	TGTGCCAGCAGCGTTCAGGGGGCTCCCGAAAAACTGTTTTTT	CASSVQGAPEKLFF
TRBJ2-7	NA	NA	TRBV7-6	TGTGCCAGCAGCCATGTAGGGGGGGGCTACGAGCAGTACTTC	CASSHVGGGYEQYF
TRBJ1-2	TRBD1	once	TRBV7-4	TGTGCCAGCAGCCAACAGGGGGATGGCTATGGCTACACCTTC	CASSQQGDGYGYTF
TRBJ2-1	TRBD2	once	TRBV18	TGTGCCAGCTCAAAAGAGCGGGAGGTTTCCTACAATGAGCAGTTCTTC	CASSKEREVSYNEQFF
TRBJ2-5	NA	few	TRBV28	TGTGCCAGCACCCGGCGGAGGGGGGAAGAGACCCAGTACTTC	CASTRRRGEETQYF
TRBJ2-6	NA	NA	TRBV4-1	TGCGCCAGCAGCCAAGATGGTCAGCTCTCTGGGGCCAACGTCCTGACTTTC	CASSQDGQLSGANVLTF
TRBJ2-1	TRBD2	NA	TRBV7-9	TGTGCCAGCAGCTCGTGGCGGGCTAGCGGGGACAATGAGCAGTTCTTC	CASSSWRASGDNEQFF
TRBJ1-2	NA	NA	TRBV4-1	TGCGCCAGCAGCCAACGTTCCGAGTATGAGGGCTACACCTTC	CASSQRSEYEGYTF
TRBJ1-1	TRBD1	once	TRBV6-8	TGTGCCAGCAGGGGTAGGACAGGGGCGAACACTGAAGCTTTCTTT	CASRGRTGANTEAFF
TRBJ2-3	NA	few	TRBV12-3/TRBV12-4	TGTGCCAGCAGTTTGGGAGTTGGCGGAGATACGCAGTATTTT	CASSLGVGGDTQYF
TRBJ2-5	NA	NA	TRBV28	TGTGCCAGCAGCTCACCGGGACACGATCAAGAGACCCAGTACTTC	CASSSPGHDQETQYF
TRBJ1-3	NA	few	TRBV5-6	TGTGCCAGCAGATTCGACAACTCTGGAAACACCATATATTTT	CASRFDNSGNTIYF
TRBJ2-3	NA	NA	TRBV2	TGTGCCAGCAGTACGGCCATGTTTGATACGCAGTATTTT	CASSTAMFDTQYF
TRBJ2-7	NA	NA	TRBV6-6	TGTGCCAGCAACAGGGCAGTTGGCTACGAGCAGTACTTC	CASNRAVGYEQYF
TRBJ2-1	TRBD1	few	TRBV12-3/TRBV12-4	TGTGCCAGCAGTCCCGGACAGGGTGTACGCAATGAGCAGTTCTTC	CASSPGQGVRNEQFF
TRBJ2-5	NA	many	TRBV6-1	TGTGCCAGCAGAGGGGGGGGCGGGATACAAGAGACCCAGTACTTC	CASRGGGGIQETQYF
TRBJ2-2	NA	many	TRBV7-2	TGTGCCAGCAGCTTAGTGGGTAACACCGGGGAGCTGTTTTTT	CASSLVGNTGELFF
TRBJ2-3	NA	NA	TRBV6-1	TGTGCCAGCAGTGAAATGAGCGGAGGGGCCGATATAACGCAGTATTTT	CASSEMSGGADITQYF
TRBJ1-4	NA	NA	TRBV10-3	TGTGCCCTCACCGCAGGGTGTAATGAAAAACTGTTTTTT	CALTAGCNEKLFF
TRBJ2-7	TRBD1	NA	TRBV7-9	TGTGCCAGCTCGGGACAGCACTCCTACGAGCAGTACTTC	CASSGQHSYEQYF
TRBJ2-5	TRBD2	NA	TRBV7-9	TGTGCCAGCAGCCCGGGACTAGCGGGCCGGGAGACCCAGTACTTC	CASSPGLAGRETQYF
TRBJ2-5	TRBD1	NA	TRBV6-1	TGTGCCAGCAGTCCACAGGGGCCAACGAAAGAGACCCAGTACTTC	CASSPQGPTKETQYF
TRBJ2-7	TRBD1	NA	TRBV20-1	TGCAGTGCTGCAACCGCGACAGGGTCCGGATTCGACTACGAGCAGTACTTC	CSAATATGSGFDYEQYF
TRBJ1-5	TRBD1	NA	TRBV28	TGTGCCAGCAACTCGGGACAGGGGAATCAGCCCCAGCATTTT	CASNSGQGNQPQHF
TRBJ2-6	NA	NA	TRBV11-2	TGTGCCAGCAGCCCCGACGGCTACAACGTCCTGACTTTC	CASSPDGYNVLTF
TRBJ2-5	NA	NA	TRBV7-2	TGTGCCAGCAGCTCCGGACAACTCCAAGAGACCCAGTACTTC	CASSSGQLQETQYF
TRBJ1-6	TRBD1	few	TRBV28	TGTGCCAGCACTCGTCGGGACAGGGTAACCTCACCCCTCCACTTT	CASTRRDRVTSPLHF
TRBJ2-7	TRBD2	NA	TRBV7-9	TGTGCCAGCAGCTCCGGGAGCGGGGGGTCCTCCTACGAGCAGTACTTC	CASSSGSGGSSYEQYF
TRBJ2-1	TRBD2	few	TRBV7-2	TGTGCCAGCAGCTTATTCTCTAGCGGCCGAGATTGGGCTGTGCAGTTCTTC	CASSLFSSGRDWAVQFF
TRBJ1-1	TRBD1	NA	TRBV18	TGTGCCAGCTCACCGGACGCAGGGGGCACTGAAGCTTTCTTT	CASSPDAGGTEAFF
TRBJ2-1	TRBD2	NA	TRBV6-5	TGTGCCAGCAGTTGGGGGGGACTAGCGAACAATGAGCAGTTCTTC	CASSWGGLANNEQFF
TRBJ2-7	TRBD2	NA	TRBV20-1	TGCAGTGCTAGAGACCATCTAGCGGGCACCTACGAGCAGTACTTC	CSARDHLAGTYEQYF
TRBJ2-7	TRBD2	NA	TRBV20-1	TGCAGTGCTACTCCGGGACTAGCGGGGGGCGACCCCTACGAGCAGTACTTC	CSATPGLAGGDPYEQYF
TRBJ1-6	TRBD1	NA	TRBV4-2	TGTGCCAGCAGCCCGACGGGACAGAGAAATTCACCCCTCCACTTT	CASSPTGQRNSPLHF
TRBJ2-7	TRBD2	NA	TRBV7-2	TGTGCCAGCAGCTTAGGCGGGAGCGTCTCCGAGCAGTACTTC	CASSLGGSVSEQYF
TRBJ2-5	TRBD2	few	TRBV7-2	TGTGCCAGCAGCCCACTAGCGGGTCGGAAGACCCAGTACTTC	CASSPLAGRKTQYF
TRBJ2-1	NA	NA	TRBV11-3	TGTGCCAGCAGGCCCCTAGGCGGTGAGCAGTTCTTC	CASRPLGGEQFF
TRBJ2-7	TRBD1	NA	TRBV6-2/TRBV6-3	TGTGCCAGCAGACGCCCGGACAGGGGCCGGTCCTACGAGCAGTACTTC	CASRRPDRGRSYEQYF
TRBJ1-2	NA	NA	TRBV25-1	TGTGCCAGCAGTGATTCTACCGAATTCCGGTCGGGCTACACCTTC	CASSDSTEFRSGYTF
TRBJ2-3	NA	many	TRBV7-6	TGTGCCAGCAGCTTAGGTCCGGGACCTACCAGAGATACGCAGTATTTT	CASSLGPGPTRDTQYF
TRBJ2-7	NA	NA	TRBV28	TGTGCCAGCAGTCAACGAGGGCCCACGAGGGAGCAGTACTTC	CASSQRGPTREQYF
TRBJ1-2	NA	NA	TRBV12-3/TRBV12-4	TGTGCCAGCAGCCAGACAGAAAACTTCCACTATGGCTACACCTTC	CASSQTENFHYGYTF